This passage covers 8 T cell receptor beta chains from one sample sequenced in a study of OX40 agonist ivuxolimab in advanced cancers. Libraries were made using the immunoSEQ multiplex PCR assay. Held by TCRdb, this immuneACCESS table contains in-frame sequences only and omits some clones. Under half of the omission traces to an unresolved V gene where checked; the cause of the rest is unknown. This sample holds 95,000 to 100,000 clones; about 86% were observed only once. Over 1.1% of the sample is held by the ten biggest clonotypes. The sample here was CD4+ or CD8+ T cells sorted from blood, taken in a trial of the OX40 agonist ivuxolimab. These receptors all come from an adult with an advanced solid tumor such as melanoma, head and neck, liver or kidney cancer.

This clone was seen only once. This chain links TRBV28 with TRBJ2-1, with 8 bases that match TRBD1. The trim removed 5 bases at V and 9 bases at J, leaving 12 bases unmatched. The CDR3 consists of 15 residues. Germline CDR1 MDHEN, CDR2 SYDVKM. The CDR3 bases are TGTGCCAGCAGTCTCCTCACGACAGGGGCTAGTGAGCAGTTCTTC. Its protein is CASSLLTTGASEQFF.

The V call is TRBV30, the J call TRBJ2-5, with TRBD1 matching over 7 bases. Germline CDR1 and CDR2: GTSNPN and SVGIG (reference sequence). The CDR3 has 13 amino acids. The J segment lost 5 bases and the V segment lost 6 bases, leaving 9 bases of the junction unmatched. This chain's CDR3 is CACMTGLRETQYF. CDR3 coding DNA: TGTGCCTGCATGACAGGGCTGCGGGAGACCCAGTACTTC.

V is TRBV2 and J is TRBJ2-5; 13 bases fit TRBD2. This CDR3 is 15 amino acids long. The germline V gene encodes CDR1 SNHLY and CDR2 FYNNEI. Trimming cost V 5 bases and J 1 base; bases outside gene matches: 1. The CDR3 DNA sequence: TGTGCCAGCAGTCGGACTAGCGGGAGCCAAGAGACCCAGTACTTC. It is translated as CASSRTSGSQETQYF.

V usage is TRBV29-1 and J usage is TRBJ1-2; the D gene is possibly TRBD1 (5 bases). Germline values: CDR1 SQVTM, CDR2 ANQGSEA. The germline V and J ends were trimmed by 6 bases and 5 bases, with 16 bases remaining between them. The CDR3 contains 13 residues. CDR3 sequence: CSVLPGVEYGYTF. DNA for the CDR3: TGCAGCGTCTTACCGGGGGTGGAGTATGGCTACACCTTC.

The rearrangement joins TRBV19 to TRBJ2-1; 7 bases are shared with TRBD1. V was clipped by 4 bases and J by 5 bases; unmatched bases: 8. The CDR3 runs 15 residues. Germline CDR1 is LNHDA and CDR2 is SQIVND (reference sequence). The chain's CDR3 is CASSTNRGSNNEQFF. CDR3 coding DNA: TGTGCCAGTAGTACCAACAGGGGTTCAAACAATGAGCAGTTCTTC.

The chain joins TRBV2 to TRBJ1-4, with TRBD1 identical over 9 bases. Per the germline V gene, CDR1 is SNHLY and CDR2 is FYNNEI. The CDR3 spans 15 residues. Trimming cost V 7 bases and J 7 bases; bases outside gene matches: 10. The chain's CDR3 is CASNRDRDRAEKLFF. CDR3 coding DNA: TGTGCCAGCAACCGGGATCGGGACAGGGCTGAAAAACTGTTTTTT.

V usage is TRBV7-2 and J usage is TRBJ1-4, with D possibly being TRBD1 (6 bases). The ends were cut back, 1 base at V and 7 bases at J, with 10 bases in the middle. CDR1 SGHTA and CDR2 FQGNSA come from the germline V gene. The CDR3 is 14 amino acids. CDR3 in DNA: TGTGCCAGCAGCTTAGGCTGGGGGCGTGAAAAACTGTTTTTT. Translation: CASSLGWGREKLFF.

In DNA, the CDR3 is TGTGCCAGCAGCTTTAGAGCGGCGAATATGTACAATGAGCAGTTCTTC. It yields the protein CASSFRAANMYNEQFF. The chain links TRBV5-6 to TRBJ2-1; D is perhaps TRBD2 (5 bases). Germline V gives CDR1 SGHDT, CDR2 YYEEEE. The ends were cut back, 2 bases at V and 4 bases at J, with 16 bases in the middle. The CDR3 is 16 residues long.